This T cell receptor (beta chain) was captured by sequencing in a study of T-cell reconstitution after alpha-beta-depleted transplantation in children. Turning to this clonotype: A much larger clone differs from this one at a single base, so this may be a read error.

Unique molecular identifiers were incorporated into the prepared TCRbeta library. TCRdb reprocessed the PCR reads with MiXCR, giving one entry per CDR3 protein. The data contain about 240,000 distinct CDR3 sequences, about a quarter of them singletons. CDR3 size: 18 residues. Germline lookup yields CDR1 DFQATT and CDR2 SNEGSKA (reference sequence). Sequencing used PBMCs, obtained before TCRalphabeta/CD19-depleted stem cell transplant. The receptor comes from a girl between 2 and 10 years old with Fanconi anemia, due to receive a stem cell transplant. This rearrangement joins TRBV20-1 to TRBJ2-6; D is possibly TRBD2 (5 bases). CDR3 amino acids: CCARDVRTTSSGANVLTF. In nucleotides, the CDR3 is TGCTGTGCTAGAGATGTACGGACCACTAGCTCTGGGGCCAACGTCCTGACTTTC.